This T cell receptor (beta chain) comes out of a study of PD-1 blockade in classical Hodgkin lymphoma. In the study overall: Treatment was intravenous nivolumab, 3 mg/kg every 2 weeks, until progression. Study-wide results and caveats: Compared with healthy donors, newly diagnosed patients reportedly showed lower baseline TCR diversity.

Relapse was seen in all patients after autologous stem cell transplantation, and brentuximab vedotin exposure was variable. The table came from immunoSEQ multiplex PCR; TCRdb's copy has only in-frame clones and leaves some out. The sample has roughly 150,000 clones; 78% are singletons. Concerning this clone itself: Antigen unknown.

In germline, CDR1 is LNHDA, CDR2 SQIVND (reference sequence). The CDR3 spans 14 residues. V dropped 6 bases and J dropped 1 base, with 10 bases sitting between them. The source was peripheral blood mononuclear cells (PBMCs), collected before the second cycle of nivolumab. The chain links TRBV19 to TRBJ1-5, with no clear D. This TCR was sampled from a human donor with classical Hodgkin lymphoma. The CDR3 region has the DNA TGTGCCAGTAGGCGGGGAGGGAGCAATCAGCCCCAGCATTTT. Protein: CASRRGGSNQPQHF.